This T cell receptor (beta chain) was retrieved from a study of glioma-infiltrating T cells. Study background: Glioblastomas were WHO grade IV, sampled at first diagnosis; low-grade were grade II.

The V gene's germline CDR1 is MNHNS and CDR2 SASEGT. V shed 0 bases and J shed 3 bases, with 15 bases lying between them. The CDR3 totals 16 residues. This clonotype was detected many times. Using RNA template, CDR3s of TCR alpha and beta were amplified with iRepertoire arm-PCR. TCRdb fed the multiplex PCR reads into MiXCR, producing one record per CDR3 protein. The table lists about 410,000 distinct CDR3 sequences, 41% of them singletons. Sequencing was performed on glioma tissue, nonneoplastic brain tissue, or PBMCs (not recorded which). The chain recombines TRBV6-1 with TRBJ2-7; a weak D match, TRBD1 (6 bases). The origin of this receptor is a human donor with low-grade glioma or glioblastoma, undergoing nonglioma brain surgery, or in good health (not recorded which). The CDR3 nucleotides are TGTGCCAGCAGTGAAGCAGCAGGGGCCAAAAACTACGAGCAGTACTTC. It codes for CASSEAAGAKNYEQYF.